The clone carrying this T cell receptor (beta chain) appeared a few times. The authors ran a second PCR of roughly 7 to 11 cycles using a sample-barcoded 5' primer and a J-beta primer mix. TCRdb passed the 5' RACE reads through MiXCR, listing each CDR3 protein once. The profile shows around 620,000 distinct CDR3 sequences, 25% to 30% of them singletons. The data derive from a study of blood T cells in healthy people across ages. Sequenced input: blood. The TCR sequence derives from a woman in her seventies in good health.

The CDR3 is CASSLGQVTDTQYF. In DNA form, the CDR3 reads TGCGCCAGCAGCTTGGGACAGGTCACAGATACGCAGTATTTT. The genes are TRBV5-1 and TRBJ2-3, with D possibly TRBD1 on 6 matching bases. The V gene lost 0 bases and the J gene lost 2 bases, with 7 bases spanning the gap. The CDR3 totals 14 residues. The germline gives CDR1 SGHRS, CDR2 YFSETQ.